This T cell receptor beta chain was recovered during a study of identical twins. Overall study findings and caveats: Out-of-frame beta sequences exhibited a weaker degree of excess twin sharing. For cord blood, abundant beta clonotypes had fewer insertions, unlike memory repertoires, which showed none. Conclusions leaned on cross-sectional statistical analysis and did not track the same donors over time.

Via MiXCR, TCRdb re-called the 5' RACE reads, giving one row per CDR3 protein. The table shows fewer than 500,000 distinct CDR3 sequences, with approximately 15% occurring only once. Of note for this clonotype: What it recognizes is unknown.

The sample was also linked to a second study, of yellow fever vaccine responses in identical twins. Per that study: Each twin's T cell response to the vaccine was reported to look partly convergent and partly personalized.

The sample was CD4+ T cells sorted from blood. This TCR was sampled from a woman in her late teens or twenties in good health.

The CDR3 DNA follows: TGTGCCAGCAAAACCCGGCTAGTCAGTTACAATGAGCAGTTCTTC. Protein sequence: CASKTRLVSYNEQFF. This chain uses TRBV6-2 or TRBV6-3 with TRBJ2-1; D gene ambiguous. CDR1 and CDR2 (germline): MNHEY, SVGEGT. The CDR3 consists of 15 residues. Trimming left V 7 bases short and J 4 bases short, with 17 bases between.